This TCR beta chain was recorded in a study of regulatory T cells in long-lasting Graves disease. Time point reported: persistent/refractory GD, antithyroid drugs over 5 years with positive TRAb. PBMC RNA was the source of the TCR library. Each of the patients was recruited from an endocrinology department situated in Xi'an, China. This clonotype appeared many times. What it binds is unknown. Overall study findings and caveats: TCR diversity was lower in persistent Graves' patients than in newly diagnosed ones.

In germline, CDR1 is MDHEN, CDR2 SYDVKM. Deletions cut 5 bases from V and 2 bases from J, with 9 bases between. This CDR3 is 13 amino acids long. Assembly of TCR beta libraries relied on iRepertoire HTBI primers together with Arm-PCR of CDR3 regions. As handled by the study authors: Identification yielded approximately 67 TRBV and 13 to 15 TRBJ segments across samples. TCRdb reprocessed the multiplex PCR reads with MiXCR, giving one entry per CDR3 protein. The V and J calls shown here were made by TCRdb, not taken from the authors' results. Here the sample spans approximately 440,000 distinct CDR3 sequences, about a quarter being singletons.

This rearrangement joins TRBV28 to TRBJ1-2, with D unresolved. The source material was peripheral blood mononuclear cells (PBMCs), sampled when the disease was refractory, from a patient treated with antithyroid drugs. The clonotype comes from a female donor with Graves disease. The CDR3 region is CASSKGRNYGYTF. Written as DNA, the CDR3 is TGTGCCAGCAGTAAAGGACGCAACTATGGCTACACCTTC.